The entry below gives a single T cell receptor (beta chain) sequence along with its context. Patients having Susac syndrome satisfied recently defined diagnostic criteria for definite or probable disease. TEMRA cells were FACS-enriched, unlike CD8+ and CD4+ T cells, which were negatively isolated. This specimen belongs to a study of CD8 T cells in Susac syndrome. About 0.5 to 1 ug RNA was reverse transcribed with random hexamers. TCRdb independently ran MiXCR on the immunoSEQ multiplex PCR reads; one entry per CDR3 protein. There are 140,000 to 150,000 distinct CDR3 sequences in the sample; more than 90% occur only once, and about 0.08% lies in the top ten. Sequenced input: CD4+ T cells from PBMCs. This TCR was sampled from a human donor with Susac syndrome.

CDR3 in DNA: TGTGCCAGCAGCTTAGAGGGACAGGGAGGGGGTAGGGCTGAAGCTTTCTTT. As protein: CASSLEGQGGGRAEAFF. The J gene is TRBJ1-1, the V gene TRBV13; 9 nucleotides match TRBD1. This CDR3 is 17 amino acids long. Trimming at V came to 1 base and at J to 6 bases, leaving 12 bases not matched to a gene. Germline CDR1 is PRHDT and CDR2 is FYEKMQ (reference sequence).